Listed here are 5 T cell receptor beta chains from one sample, sequenced in a study of cytomegalovirus exposure and HLA in healthy donors. Vbeta (60) and Jbeta (13) primers were used in the PCR. The data were produced by immunoSEQ multiplex PCR, yet TCRdb's version contains in-frame clones alone and is incomplete. The table records 150,000 to 200,000 clones, just over 75% of them present only once. Material: PBMCs. These receptors were taken from a man aged 35 to 55 in good health and CMV-seronegative.

The rearrangement joins TRBV19 to TRBJ1-2; 9 bases line up with TRBD1. Germline values: CDR1 LNHDA, CDR2 SQIVND (reference sequence). The length of the CDR3 is 14 residues. V lost 8 bases to trimming and J lost 7 bases; unmatched junction nucleotides: 11. The chain's CDR3 is CASGSIGTGLGYTF. CDR3 in DNA: TGTGCCAGTGGGAGCATTGGGACAGGGCTTGGCTACACCTTC.

V usage is TRBV9 and J usage is TRBJ2-3; weak D call: TRBD1 (6 bases). V gave up 0 bases and J gave up 9 bases, with 20 bases separating them. CDR1 is SGDLS and CDR2 is YYNGEE in the germline V gene. The CDR3 is made up of 16 amino acids. The DNA of the CDR3 is TGTGCCAGCAGCGTAGTTTCAGGGGAAACCCCGAACACGCAGTATTTT. This encodes CASSVVSGETPNTQYF.

The chain combines TRBV28 with TRBJ1-1; no firm D call. V was trimmed by 3 bases and J by 1 base, leaving 6 bases between them. Germline CDR1 MDHEN, CDR2 SYDVKM. The CDR3 has 13 amino acids. CDR3 residues: CASSFPGNTEAFF. DNA for the CDR3: TGTGCCAGCAGTTTCCCAGGGAACACTGAAGCTTTCTTT.

V is TRBV28 and J is TRBJ1-5, with no clear D. The CDR3 has 14 residues. CDR1 and CDR2 (germline): MDHEN, SYDVKM. The ends were cut back, 8 bases at V and 7 bases at J, with 18 bases in the middle. In DNA form, the CDR3 reads TGTGCCAGCGGAAAATATTTGGGAGGGCAGCCCCAGCATTTT. This translates into CASGKYLGGQPQHF.

In DNA form, the CDR3 reads TGTGCCAGCAGTGAAGTGGCAGTGAACACTGAAGCTTTCTTT. Protein product: CASSEVAVNTEAFF. V usage is TRBV6-1 and J usage is TRBJ1-1; no reliable D call. This CDR3 has 14 residues. Trimming removed 1 base at V and 0 bases at J, with 6 bases between. Germline V gene data show CDR1 as MNHNS and CDR2 as SASEGT.